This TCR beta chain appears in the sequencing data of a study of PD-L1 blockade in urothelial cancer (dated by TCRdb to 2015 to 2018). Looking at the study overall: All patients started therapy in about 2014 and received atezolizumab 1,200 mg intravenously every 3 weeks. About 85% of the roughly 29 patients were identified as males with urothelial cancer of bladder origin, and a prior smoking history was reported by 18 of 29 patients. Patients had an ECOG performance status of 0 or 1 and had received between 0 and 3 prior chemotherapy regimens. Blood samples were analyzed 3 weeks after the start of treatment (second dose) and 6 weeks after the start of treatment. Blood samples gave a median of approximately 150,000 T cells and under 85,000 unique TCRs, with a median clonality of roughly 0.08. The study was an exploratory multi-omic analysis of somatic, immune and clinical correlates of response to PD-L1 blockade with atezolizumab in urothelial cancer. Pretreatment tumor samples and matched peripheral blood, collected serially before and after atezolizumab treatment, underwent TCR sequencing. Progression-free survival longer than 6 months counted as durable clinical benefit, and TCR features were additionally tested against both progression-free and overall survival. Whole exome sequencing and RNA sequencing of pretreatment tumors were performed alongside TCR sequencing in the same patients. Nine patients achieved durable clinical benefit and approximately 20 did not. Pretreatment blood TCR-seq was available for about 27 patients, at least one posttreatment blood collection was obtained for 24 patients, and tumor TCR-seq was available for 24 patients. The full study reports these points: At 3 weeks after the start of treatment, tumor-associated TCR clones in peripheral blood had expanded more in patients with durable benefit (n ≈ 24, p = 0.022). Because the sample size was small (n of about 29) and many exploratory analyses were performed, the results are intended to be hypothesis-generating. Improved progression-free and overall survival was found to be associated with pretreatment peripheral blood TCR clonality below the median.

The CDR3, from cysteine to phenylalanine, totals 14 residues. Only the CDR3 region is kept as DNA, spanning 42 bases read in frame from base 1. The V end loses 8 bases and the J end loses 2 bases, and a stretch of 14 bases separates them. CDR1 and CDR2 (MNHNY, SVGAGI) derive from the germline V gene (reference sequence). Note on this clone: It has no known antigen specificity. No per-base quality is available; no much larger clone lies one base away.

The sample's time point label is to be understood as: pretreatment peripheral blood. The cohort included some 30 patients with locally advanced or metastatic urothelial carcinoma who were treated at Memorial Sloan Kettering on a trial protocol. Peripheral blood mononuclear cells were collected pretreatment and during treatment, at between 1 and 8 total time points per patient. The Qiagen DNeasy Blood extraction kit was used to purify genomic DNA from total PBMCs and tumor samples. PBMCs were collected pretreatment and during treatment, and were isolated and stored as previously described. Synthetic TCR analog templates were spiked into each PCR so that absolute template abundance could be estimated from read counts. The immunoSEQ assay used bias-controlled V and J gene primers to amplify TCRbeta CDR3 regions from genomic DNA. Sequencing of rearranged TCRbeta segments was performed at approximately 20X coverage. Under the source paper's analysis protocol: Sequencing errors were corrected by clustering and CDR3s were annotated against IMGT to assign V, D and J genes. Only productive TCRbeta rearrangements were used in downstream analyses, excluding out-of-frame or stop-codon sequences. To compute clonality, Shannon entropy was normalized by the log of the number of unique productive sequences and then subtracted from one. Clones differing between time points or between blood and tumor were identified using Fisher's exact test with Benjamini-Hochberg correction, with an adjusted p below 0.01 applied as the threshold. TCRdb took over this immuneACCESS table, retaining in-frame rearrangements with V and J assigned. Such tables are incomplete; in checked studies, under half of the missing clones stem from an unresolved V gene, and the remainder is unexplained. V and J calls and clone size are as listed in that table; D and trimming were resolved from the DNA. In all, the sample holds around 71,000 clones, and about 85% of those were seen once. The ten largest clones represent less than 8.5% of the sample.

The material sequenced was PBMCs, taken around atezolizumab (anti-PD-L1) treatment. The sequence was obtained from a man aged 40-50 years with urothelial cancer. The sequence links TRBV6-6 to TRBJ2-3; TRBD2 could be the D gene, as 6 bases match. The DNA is TGTGCCAGCCGATCTAGCGTCGACACAGATACGCAGTATTTT. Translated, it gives CASRSSVDTDTQYF.